The rows below give T cell receptor beta chains drawn from one sample of a study of Ad26.COV2.S vaccination and SARS-CoV-2 variants. Measured with immunoSEQ multiplex PCR; TCRdb has only the in-frame clones, and not every one. This sample has around 380,000 clones, with approximately 91% found just once. This specimen consisted of peripheral blood, obtained in a trial of Ad26.COV2.S vaccine versus placebo. The source is a person between 18 and 65 years old who received the Ad26.COV2.S COVID-19 vaccine or a placebo. Each CDR3 is given with its conserved first and last residue. A D gene is named only where the DNA matches it firmly. Not all rows give a size; the values are once, few, many and, for expanded clones, a class.

D	V	size	J	DNA	CDR3
.	TRBV7-2	.	TRBJ1-2	TGTGCCAGCAGCCCATTTACATCTCCGGACTATGGCTACACCTTC	CASSPFTSPDYGYTF
.	TRBV5-1	.	TRBJ1-1	TGCGCCAGCAGCTTGCTGGCCCACACTGAAGCTTTCTTT	CASSLLAHTEAFF
.	TRBV28	.	TRBJ2-7	TGTGCCAGCAACACCCGGACAGACCTCTCCTACGAGCAGTACTTC	CASNTRTDLSYEQYF
.	TRBV4-1	.	TRBJ1-2	TGCGCCAGCAGCCAAGTTAGTATAGACAACTATGGCTACACCTTC	CASSQVSIDNYGYTF
.	TRBV4-2	once	TRBJ1-3	TGTGCCAGCAGCCAGGTCGCAACCTACTCTGGAAACACCATATATTTT	CASSQVATYSGNTIYF
.	TRBV6-5	.	TRBJ2-2	TGTGCCAGCCGGGTAGCGGAGCCGACCGGGGAGCTGTTTTTT	CASRVAEPTGELFF
.	TRBV4-1	.	TRBJ1-1	TGCGCCAGCAGCCAGCCCAGGTCCGGCACTGAAGCTTTCTTT	CASSQPRSGTEAFF
TRBD1	TRBV18	.	TRBJ1-3	TGTGCCAGCTCACCGGTCACAGGGGGCTTCTCTGGAAACACCATATATTTT	CASSPVTGGFSGNTIYF
.	TRBV7-9	once	TRBJ1-1	TGTGCCAGCAGCTTAGCCGGGACGTATGAAGCTTTCTTT	CASSLAGTYEAFF
.	TRBV5-1	.	TRBJ1-1	TGCGCCAGCAGTTGGGGGGGTCAGGAAGTAGTCACTGAAGCTTTCTTT	CASSWGGQEVVTEAFF